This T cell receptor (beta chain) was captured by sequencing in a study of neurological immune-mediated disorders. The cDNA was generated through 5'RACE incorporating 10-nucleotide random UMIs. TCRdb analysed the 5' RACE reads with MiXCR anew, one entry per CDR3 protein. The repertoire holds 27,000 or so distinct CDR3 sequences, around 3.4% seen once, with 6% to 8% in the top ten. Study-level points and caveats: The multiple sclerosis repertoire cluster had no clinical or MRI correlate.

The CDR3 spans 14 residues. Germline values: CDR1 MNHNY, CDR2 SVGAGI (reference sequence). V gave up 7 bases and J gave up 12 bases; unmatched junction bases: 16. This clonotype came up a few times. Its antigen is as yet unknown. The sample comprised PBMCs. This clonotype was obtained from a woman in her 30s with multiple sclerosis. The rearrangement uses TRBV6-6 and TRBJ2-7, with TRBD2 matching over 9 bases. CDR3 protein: CASTRGEVAGVRYF. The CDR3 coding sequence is TGTGCCAGCACTAGGGGCGAGGTAGCGGGAGTTAGGTACTTC.